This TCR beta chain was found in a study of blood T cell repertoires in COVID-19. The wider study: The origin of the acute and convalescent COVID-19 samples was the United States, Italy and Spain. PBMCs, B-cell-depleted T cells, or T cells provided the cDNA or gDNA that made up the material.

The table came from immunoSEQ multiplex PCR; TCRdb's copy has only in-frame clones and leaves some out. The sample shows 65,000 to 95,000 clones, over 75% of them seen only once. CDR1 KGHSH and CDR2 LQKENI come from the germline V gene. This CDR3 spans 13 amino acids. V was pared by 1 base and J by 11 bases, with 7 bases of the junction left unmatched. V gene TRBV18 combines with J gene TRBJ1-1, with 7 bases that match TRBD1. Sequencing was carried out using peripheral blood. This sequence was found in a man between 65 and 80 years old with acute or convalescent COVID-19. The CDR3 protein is CASSPQADRVAFF. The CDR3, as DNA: TGTGCCAGCTCACCACAGGCTGACAGGGTGGCTTTCTTT.